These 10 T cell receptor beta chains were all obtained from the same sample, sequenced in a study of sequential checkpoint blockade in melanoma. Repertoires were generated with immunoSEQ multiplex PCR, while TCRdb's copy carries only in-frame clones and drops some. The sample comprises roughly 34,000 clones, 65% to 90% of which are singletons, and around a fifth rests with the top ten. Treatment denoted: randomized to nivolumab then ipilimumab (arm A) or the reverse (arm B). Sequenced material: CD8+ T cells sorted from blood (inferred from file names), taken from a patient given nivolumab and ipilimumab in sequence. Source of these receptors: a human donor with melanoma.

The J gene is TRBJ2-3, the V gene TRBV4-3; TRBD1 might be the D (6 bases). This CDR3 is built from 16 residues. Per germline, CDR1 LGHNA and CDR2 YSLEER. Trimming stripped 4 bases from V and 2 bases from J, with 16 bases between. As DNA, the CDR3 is TGCGCCAGCAGCCGCCTAACAGGGAAACCCACAGATACGCAGTATTTT. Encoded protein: CASSRLTGKPTDTQYF.

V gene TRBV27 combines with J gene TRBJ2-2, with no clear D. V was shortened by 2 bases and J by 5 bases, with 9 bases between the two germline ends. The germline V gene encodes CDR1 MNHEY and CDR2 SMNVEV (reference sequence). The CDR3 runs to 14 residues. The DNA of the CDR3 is TGTGCCAGCAGTTTAGAGTATCGTACCGGGGAGCTGTTTTTT. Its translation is CASSLEYRTGELFF.

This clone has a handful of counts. In DNA form, the CDR3 reads TGTGCCAGCAGTTTTGCCCGGGTAGATCAGCCCCAGCATTTT. The encoded protein is CASSFARVDQPQHF. The chain combines TRBV27 with TRBJ1-5; D unresolved. Germline CDR1 and CDR2: MNHEY and SMNVEV (reference sequence). Between the trimmed V and J ends, which lost 3 bases and 5 bases, there was a span of 11 bases. The CDR3 runs 14 residues.

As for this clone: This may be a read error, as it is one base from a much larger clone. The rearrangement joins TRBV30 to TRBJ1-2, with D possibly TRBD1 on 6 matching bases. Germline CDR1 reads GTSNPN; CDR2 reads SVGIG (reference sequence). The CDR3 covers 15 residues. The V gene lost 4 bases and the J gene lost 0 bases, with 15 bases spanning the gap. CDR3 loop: CAWTWGGGPNYGYTF. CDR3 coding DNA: TGTGCCTGGACCTGGGGCGGGGGCCCTAACTATGGCTACACCTTC.

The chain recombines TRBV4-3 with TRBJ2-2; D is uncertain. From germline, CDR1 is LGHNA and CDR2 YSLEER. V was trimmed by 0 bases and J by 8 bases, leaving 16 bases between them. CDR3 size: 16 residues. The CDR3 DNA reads TGCGCCAGCAGCCAAGAAAAGACTCATCCCAAAGGGGAGCTGTTTTTT. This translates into CASSQEKTHPKGELFF.

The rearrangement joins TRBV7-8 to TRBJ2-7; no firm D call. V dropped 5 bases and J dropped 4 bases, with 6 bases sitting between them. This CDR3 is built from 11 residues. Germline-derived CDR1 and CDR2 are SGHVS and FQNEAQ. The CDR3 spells CASSPRYEQYF. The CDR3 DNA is TGTGCCAGCAGCCCCCGGTACGAGCAGTACTTC. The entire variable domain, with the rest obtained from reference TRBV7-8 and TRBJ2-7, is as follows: GAGVSQSPRYKVAKRGQDVALRCDPISGHVSLFWYQQALGQGPEFLTYFQNEAQLDKSGLPSDRFFAERPEGSVSTLKIQRTQQEDSAVYLCASSPRYEQYFGPGTRLTVT.

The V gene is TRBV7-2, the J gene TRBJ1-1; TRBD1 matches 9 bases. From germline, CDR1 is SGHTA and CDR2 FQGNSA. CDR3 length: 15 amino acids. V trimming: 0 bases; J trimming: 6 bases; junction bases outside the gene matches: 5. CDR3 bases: TGTGCCAGCAGCTTAGCGGGACAGGGTTTCGCTGAAGCTTTCTTT. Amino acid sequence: CASSLAGQGFAEAFF. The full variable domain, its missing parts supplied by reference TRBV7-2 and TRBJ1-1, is GAGVSQSPSNKVTEKGKDVELRCDPISGHTALYWYRQSLGQGLEFLIYFQGNSAPDKSGLPSDRFSAERTGGSVSTLTIQRTQQEDSAVYLCASSLAGQGFAEAFFGQGTRLTVV.

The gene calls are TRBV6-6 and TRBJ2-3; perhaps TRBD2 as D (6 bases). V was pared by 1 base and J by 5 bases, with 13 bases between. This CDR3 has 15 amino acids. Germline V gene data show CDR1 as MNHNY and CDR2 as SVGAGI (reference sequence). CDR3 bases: TGTGCCAGCAGTTACTTGACTAGAGGGGTAGATACGCAGTATTTT. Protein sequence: CASSYLTRGVDTQYF.

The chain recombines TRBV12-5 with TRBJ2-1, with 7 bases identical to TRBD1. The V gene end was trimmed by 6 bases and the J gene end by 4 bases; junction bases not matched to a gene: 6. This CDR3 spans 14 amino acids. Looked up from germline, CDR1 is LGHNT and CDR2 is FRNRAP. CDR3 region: CASGEGTAYNEQFF. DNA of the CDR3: TGTGCTAGTGGGGAAGGGACAGCTTACAATGAGCAGTTCTTC.

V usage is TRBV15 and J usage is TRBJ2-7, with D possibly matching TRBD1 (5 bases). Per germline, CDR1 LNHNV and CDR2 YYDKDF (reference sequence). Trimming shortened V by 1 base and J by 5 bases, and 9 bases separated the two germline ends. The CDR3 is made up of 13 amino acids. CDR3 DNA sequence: TGTGCCACCAGCAGAGCGTGGGGCAACGAGCAGTACTTC. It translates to CATSRAWGNEQYF.